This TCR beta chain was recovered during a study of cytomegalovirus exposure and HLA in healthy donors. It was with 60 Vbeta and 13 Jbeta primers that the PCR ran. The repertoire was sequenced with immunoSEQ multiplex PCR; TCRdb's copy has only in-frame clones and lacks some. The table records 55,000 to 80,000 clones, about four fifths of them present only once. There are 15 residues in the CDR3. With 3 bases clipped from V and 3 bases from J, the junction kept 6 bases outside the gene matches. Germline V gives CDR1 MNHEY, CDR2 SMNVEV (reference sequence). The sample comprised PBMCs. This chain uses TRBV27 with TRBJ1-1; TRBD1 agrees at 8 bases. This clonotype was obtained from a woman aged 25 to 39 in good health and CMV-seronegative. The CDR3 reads CASSFTGGQDTEAFF. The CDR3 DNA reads TGTGCCAGCAGTTTTACAGGGGGGCAGGACACTGAAGCTTTCTTT.